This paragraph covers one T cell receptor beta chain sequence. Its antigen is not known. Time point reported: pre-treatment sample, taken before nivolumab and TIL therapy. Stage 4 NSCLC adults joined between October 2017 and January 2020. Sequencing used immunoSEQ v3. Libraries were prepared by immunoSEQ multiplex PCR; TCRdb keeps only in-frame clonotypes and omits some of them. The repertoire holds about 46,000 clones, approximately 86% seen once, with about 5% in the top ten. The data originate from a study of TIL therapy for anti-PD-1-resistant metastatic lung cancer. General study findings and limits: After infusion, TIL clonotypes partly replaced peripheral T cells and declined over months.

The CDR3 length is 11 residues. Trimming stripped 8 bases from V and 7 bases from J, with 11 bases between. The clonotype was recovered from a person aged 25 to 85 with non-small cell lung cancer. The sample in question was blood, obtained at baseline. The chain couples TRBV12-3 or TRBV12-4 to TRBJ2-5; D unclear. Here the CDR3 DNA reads TGTGCCAGCGGGATGGTAGGGACCCAGTACTTC. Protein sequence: CASGMVGTQYF.